The subject of this entry is one T cell receptor (beta chain). This clonotype has just a few counts. The antigen it recognizes is unknown. The record has no base qualities; no much larger clone is one base away. Every donor was a healthy Caucasian. The twin cohort comprised three pairs of female monozygotic twins, all aged roughly 18 to 29 years. The RNA used for TCR libraries was isolated from peripheral blood mononuclear cells. The sample comes from a study of identical twins listed by TCRdb under 2016. Background on the whole study: To test whether fetal clonotypes persist, this study deep-sequenced TCR alpha and beta repertoires from monozygotic twins, from unrelated adults of various ages, and from cord blood. To rule out contamination, the twin experiments were replicated at different times with different library preparation protocols. Results and caveats for the whole study, not just this receptor: Because the same donors could not be followed over many years, conclusions were based on cross-sectional statistical analysis. In monozygotic twins, out-of-frame TCR alpha sharing was systematically underestimated by recombination models, although the models agreed with sharing between unrelated individuals. Invariant T cells such as MAIT and iNKT could partly confound zero-insertion analyses, although diverse VJ usage argued against such confounding for most clonotypes. Out-of-frame TCR alpha sequences shared between twins showed an excess of low generation-probability sequences compared with coincidental sharing between unrelated individuals. Excess twin sharing in beta out-of-frame sequences was weaker because fewer shared sequences lowered the signal-to-noise ratio. Abundant cord blood beta clonotypes had fewer insertions, young adult naive repertoires showed a similar but weaker trend, and memory repertoires showed no such trend.

To prepare the library, 5' RACE was applied. For sequencing, an Illumina HiSeq 2000 was employed. Template switching introduced a universal primer binding site; the final cDNA contained a unique molecular identifier, enabling accurate counting of TCR cDNA molecules. Specific primers in the conserved constant-segment region were used to synthesize first-strand cDNA for TCR alpha and beta chains. To control for contamination, each cDNA library was double barcoded with a SMART-Mk sample barcode plus Illumina barcodes. Two successive PCR steps introduced TruSeq adapter sequences along with Illumina sample barcodes. The Illumina HiSeq platform was used with custom primers to sequence TCR alpha and beta cDNA libraries. From the authors' description of their analysis: Unique molecular identifiers were extracted from raw reads with MiGEC, and CDR3 positions were determined with MiXCR. For each individual, recombination models were inferred using an EM algorithm with the repgenHMM and IGoR tools. Shared clonotype analysis was performed with the tcR package in R, normalizing sharing by the product of cloneset sizes. To study raw recombination free of thymic and clonal selection effects, out-of-frame nonproductive sequences were analyzed. The public reads were reanalyzed by TCRdb: fastp trimming at Q25, MiXCR alignment, in-frame beta chains only. Each CDR3 protein gets just one entry, which takes the most common genes and DNA from the rows behind it. These V and J calls derive from TCRdb rather than the authors' analysis. Counted in this sample were hundreds of thousands of distinct CDR3 sequences; about 9.4% of them appeared once. Of the sample, approximately 0.89% is held by the ten largest clones.

Including the terminal cysteine and phenylalanine, the CDR3 comprises 17 residues. The read is trimmed to its CDR3 DNA, 51 bases read in frame from base 1. Deletion took 0 bases off V and 0 bases off J, with a span of 14 bases between the germline ends. From a lookup of the germline V gene, CDR1 and CDR2 are SGDLS and YYNGEE. In addition, the sample was reused for a study of yellow fever vaccine responses in identical twins. The second study also describes: The T cell response to vaccination in identical twins was reported by the authors to appear partly convergent and partly personalized. In identical twins, the study followed T cell clones that responded to the vaccine with precision.

The sequence was obtained from a woman in her late teens or twenties in good health. The V and J segments used are TRBV9 and TRBJ2-3; the D segment cannot be called with confidence. Source material: PBMCs. CDR3 sequence: CASSVGAMAISTDTQYF. In nucleotides, the sequence is TGTGCCAGCAGCGTAGGGGCAATGGCTATTAGCACAGATACGCAGTATTTT.